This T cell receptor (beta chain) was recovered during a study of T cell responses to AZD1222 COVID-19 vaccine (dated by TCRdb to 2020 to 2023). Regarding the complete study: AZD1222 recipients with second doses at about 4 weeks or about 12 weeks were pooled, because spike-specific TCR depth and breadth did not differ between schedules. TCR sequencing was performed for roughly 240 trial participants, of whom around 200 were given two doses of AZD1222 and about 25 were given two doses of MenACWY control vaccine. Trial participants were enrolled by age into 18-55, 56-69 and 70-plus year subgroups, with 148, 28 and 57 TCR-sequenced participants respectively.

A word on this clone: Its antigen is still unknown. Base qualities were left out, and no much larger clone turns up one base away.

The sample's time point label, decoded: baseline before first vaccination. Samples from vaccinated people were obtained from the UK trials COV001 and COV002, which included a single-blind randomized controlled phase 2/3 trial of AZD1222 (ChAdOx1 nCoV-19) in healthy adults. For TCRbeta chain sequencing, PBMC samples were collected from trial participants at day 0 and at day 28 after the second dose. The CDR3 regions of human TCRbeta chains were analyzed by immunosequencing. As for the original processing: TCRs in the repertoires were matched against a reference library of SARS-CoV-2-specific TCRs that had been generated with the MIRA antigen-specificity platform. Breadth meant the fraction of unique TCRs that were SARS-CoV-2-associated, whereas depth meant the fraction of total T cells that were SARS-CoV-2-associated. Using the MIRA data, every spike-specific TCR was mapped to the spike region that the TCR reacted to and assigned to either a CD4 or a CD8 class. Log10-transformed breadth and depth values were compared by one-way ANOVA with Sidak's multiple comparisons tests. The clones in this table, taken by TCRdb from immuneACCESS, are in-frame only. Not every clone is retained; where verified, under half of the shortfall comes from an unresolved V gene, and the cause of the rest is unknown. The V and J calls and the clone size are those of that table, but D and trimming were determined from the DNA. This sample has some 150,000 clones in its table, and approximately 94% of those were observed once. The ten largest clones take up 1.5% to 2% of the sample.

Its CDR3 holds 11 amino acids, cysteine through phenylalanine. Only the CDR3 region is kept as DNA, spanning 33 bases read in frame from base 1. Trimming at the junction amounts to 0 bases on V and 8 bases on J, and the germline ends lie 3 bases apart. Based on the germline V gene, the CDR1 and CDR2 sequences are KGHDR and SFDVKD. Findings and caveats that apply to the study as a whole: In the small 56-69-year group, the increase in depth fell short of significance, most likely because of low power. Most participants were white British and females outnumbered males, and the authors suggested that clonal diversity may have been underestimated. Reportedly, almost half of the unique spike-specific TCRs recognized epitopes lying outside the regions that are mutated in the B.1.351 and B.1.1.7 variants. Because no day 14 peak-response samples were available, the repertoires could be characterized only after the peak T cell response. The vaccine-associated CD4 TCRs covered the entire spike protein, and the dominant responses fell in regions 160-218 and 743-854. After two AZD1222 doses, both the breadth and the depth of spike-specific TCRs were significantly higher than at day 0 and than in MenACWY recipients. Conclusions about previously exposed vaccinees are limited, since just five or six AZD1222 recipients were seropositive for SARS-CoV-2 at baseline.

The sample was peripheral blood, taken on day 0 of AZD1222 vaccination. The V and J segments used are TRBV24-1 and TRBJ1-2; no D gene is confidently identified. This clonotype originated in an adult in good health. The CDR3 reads CATSDLKGYTF. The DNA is TGTGCCACCAGTGATTTGAAGGGCTACACCTTC.